This T cell receptor beta chain was obtained from a study of blood T cell repertoires in COVID-19. On the study more broadly: COVID-19 samples, acute and convalescent, were from the United States, Italy and Spain.

Deletions cut 6 bases from V and 0 bases from J, with 8 bases between. CDR3 length: 13 residues. Seattle-derived patients entered the study during active infection and were followed longitudinally. TCRdb's table, derived via immunoSEQ multiplex PCR, lists solely in-frame clones and lacks some. The sample lists around 260,000 clones, roughly 84% seen once, with 0.7% to 0.9% in the top ten. The sequence was collected from a human donor with COVID-19, enrolled during active disease. The donor label of this sample is uncertain. The rearrangement links TRBV12-3 or TRBV12-4 to TRBJ1-1; D gene unclear. The sequencing input was peripheral blood. The chain's CDR3 is CASSLLMNTEAFF. CDR3 nucleotides: TGTGCCAGCAGCCTTCTAATGAACACTGAAGCTTTCTTT.